A selection of T cell receptor beta chains follows, all from one sample in a study of blood T cells in healthy people across ages. TCRdb re-called the 5' RACE reads with MiXCR, one entry per CDR3 protein. The table lists hundreds of thousands of distinct CDR3 sequences, over 45% of them singletons. The sample taken for sequencing was blood. The source is a man between 25 and 39 years old in good health. Each CDR3 is given with its conserved first and last residue. D genes are given only for firm matches. Size is stated for part of the rows, as once, few or many counts, or as a class when the clone is expanded.

clone size	V gene	J gene	D gene	CDR3 protein	CDR3 DNA
few	TRBV6-2/TRBV6-3	TRBJ2-7	TRBD1	CASSHAGTGTYF	TGTGCCAGCAGCCACGCCGGGACAGGGACGTACTTC
few	TRBV2	TRBJ2-3	TRBD1	CASSETGESDTQYF	TGTGCCAGCAGTGAAACAGGGGAGTCAGATACGCAGTATTTT
.	TRBV5-1	TRBJ2-3	.	CASSQTGFPDTQYF	TGCGCCAGCAGCCAAACAGGGTTCCCAGATACGCAGTATTTT
.	TRBV20-1	TRBJ1-6	.	CSARDREKGSYNSPLHF	TGCAGTGCTAGAGATAGGGAGAAGGGCTCCTATAATTCACCCCTCCACTTT
few	TRBV20-1	TRBJ2-7	TRBD2	CSAGTSGRASEQYF	TGCAGTGCCGGGACTAGCGGGAGGGCCTCCGAGCAGTACTTC
.	TRBV20-1	TRBJ2-7	.	CSAYNYEQYF	TGCAGTGCTTACAACTACGAGCAGTACTTC
.	TRBV27	TRBJ2-7	TRBD1	CASSLKKVGDRGISYEQYF	TGTGCCAGCAGTTTAAAAAAGGTGGGGGACAGGGGGATATCCTACGAGCAGTACTTC
few	TRBV29-1	TRBJ1-5	.	CKSQPQHF	TGCAAGAGTCAGCCCCAGCATTTT
few	TRBV2	TRBJ2-5	.	CAKQVAQGGSEQYF	TGTGCCAAGCAGGTAGCGCAAGGAGGGAGTGAGCAGTACTTC
.	TRBV29-1	TRBJ2-1	TRBD2	CSVDGRTSGGAGSYNEQFF	TGCAGCGTTGACGGGAGGACTAGCGGGGGGGCTGGCTCCTACAATGAGCAGTTCTTC
few	TRBV24-1	TRBJ1-2	.	CATSTGPTYGYTF	TGTGCCACCAGTACAGGACCGACCTATGGCTACACCTTC
.	TRBV4-2	TRBJ2-5	TRBD2	CASSAGVGQETQYF	TGTGCCAGCAGCGCGGGAGTCGGCCAAGAGACCCAGTACTTC
.	TRBV2	TRBJ2-7	TRBD1	CASSRDREIDEQYF	TGTGCCAGCAGTCGGGACAGGGAAATTGACGAGCAGTACTTC
few	TRBV27	TRBJ1-6	.	CASSLSAAQGLLPLHF	TGTGCCAGCAGTCTATCCGCCGCCCAGGGTTTGTTACCCCTCCACTTT
.	TRBV20-1	TRBJ2-3	.	CSARDWRLTTDTQYF	TGCAGTGCTAGAGATTGGCGCCTCACCACAGATACGCAGTATTTT
.	TRBV7-9	TRBJ1-2	TRBD1	CASSSAGTGCGYTF	TGTGCCAGCAGCTCCGCCGGGACAGGTTGTGGCTACACCTTC
.	TRBV7-2	TRBJ1-2	.	CASSSTGPQGGYTF	TGTGCCAGCAGCTCCACGGGCCCCCAGGGCGGCTACACCTTC
.	TRBV7-9	TRBJ2-7	.	CASSPHGRDNEQYF	TGTGCCAGCAGTCCGCATGGGAGGGACAACGAGCAGTACTTC
many	TRBV12-3/TRBV12-4	TRBJ2-3	TRBD2	CASSFGGGGDMEYF	TGTGCCAGCAGTTTCGGGGGGGGCGGAGATATGGAGTATTTT
.	TRBV30	TRBJ1-2	.	CAWSVTGAYGYTF	TGTGCCTGGAGTGTAACGGGGGCTTATGGCTACACCTTC
.	TRBV5-1	TRBJ2-7	.	CASSLPGERLEQYF	TGCGCCAGCAGCTTGCCTGGGGAACGTCTCGAGCAGTACTTC
.	TRBV9	TRBJ2-6	.	CASSGWTVTF	TGTGCCAGCAGCGGATGGACAGTGACTTTC
few	TRBV4-3	TRBJ2-1	TRBD2	CASSQGLAGGYNEQFF	TGCGCCAGCAGCCAAGGACTAGCGGGAGGGTACAATGAGCAGTTCTTC
.	TRBV7-8	TRBJ2-1	.	CASSLVAGGVDEQFF	TGTGCCAGCAGCTTAGTGGCAGGGGGGGTAGACGAGCAGTTCTTC
.	TRBV28	TRBJ2-7	TRBD1	CASSGTLGQGYEQYF	TGTGCCAGCAGTGGCACCCTGGGACAGGGCTACGAGCAGTACTTC
once	TRBV20-1	TRBJ2-3	.	CSARVSTGTDTQYF	TGCAGTGCTAGAGTCAGTACCGGCACAGATACGCAGTATTTT
.	TRBV24-1	TRBJ2-7	.	CATSDGFYEQYF	TGTGCCACCAGTGACGGGTTCTACGAGCAGTACTTC
.	TRBV25-1	TRBJ2-7	.	CASTSGTLSYEQYF	TGTGCCAGCACCTCCGGGACACTGTCCTACGAGCAGTACTTC
.	TRBV29-1	TRBJ2-5	.	CSVGQGLETQYF	TGCAGCGTTGGACAGGGACTAGAGACCCAGTACTTC
.	TRBV12-3/TRBV12-4	TRBJ2-6	.	CASRTGGANVLTF	TGTGCCAGCAGAACGGGTGGGGCCAACGTCCTGACTTTC
few	TRBV6-1	TRBJ2-1	TRBD2	CASSKASGGVSSYNEQFF	TGTGCCAGCAGTAAAGCGAGCGGGGGGGTCAGCTCCTACAATGAGCAGTTCTTC
.	TRBV20-1	TRBJ2-1	TRBD2	CSASRSGIYSYNEQFF	TGCAGTGCCTCCCGGAGCGGGATCTACTCCTACAATGAGCAGTTCTTC
few	TRBV7-9	TRBJ2-7	TRBD1	CASTYGTGRSEQYF	TGTGCCAGCACCTACGGGACAGGGAGGTCGGAGCAGTACTTC
.	TRBV9	TRBJ2-7	TRBD2	CASSVGTSRGEQYF	TGTGCCAGCAGCGTAGGGACTAGCCGTGGCGAGCAGTACTTC
few	TRBV7-2	TRBJ1-2	.	CASSSDRAGYTF	TGTGCCAGCAGCTCCGACCGGGCTGGCTACACCTTC
.	TRBV5-1	TRBJ2-3	TRBD1	CASSLPTGASTDTQYF	TGCGCCAGCAGCCTCCCGACAGGGGCAAGCACAGATACGCAGTATTTT
.	TRBV9	TRBJ2-7	.	CASSVAEGTYEQYF	TGTGCCAGCAGCGTAGCTGAGGGGACGTACGAGCAGTACTTC
.	TRBV5-4	TRBJ2-3	.	CASSLGGKDTQYF	TGTGCCAGCAGCCTGGGGGGAAAGGATACGCAGTATTTT
.	TRBV6-1	TRBJ2-4	.	CASTGTSAKNIQYF	TGTGCCAGCACCGGGACCTCGGCCAAAAACATTCAGTACTTC
.	TRBV6-1	TRBJ2-7	.	CASSELALAYEQYF	TGTGCCAGCAGTGAACTAGCGTTGGCCTACGAGCAGTACTTC
once	TRBV3-1	TRBJ2-7	TRBD1	CASSQTGQGAGEQYF	TGTGCCAGCAGCCAAACGGGACAGGGGGCGGGCGAGCAGTACTTC
.	TRBV5-1	TRBJ1-1	TRBD1	CASSVYLSGTAKGGAFF	TGCGCCAGCAGCGTTTACCTCTCCGGGACAGCTAAAGGGGGAGCTTTCTTT